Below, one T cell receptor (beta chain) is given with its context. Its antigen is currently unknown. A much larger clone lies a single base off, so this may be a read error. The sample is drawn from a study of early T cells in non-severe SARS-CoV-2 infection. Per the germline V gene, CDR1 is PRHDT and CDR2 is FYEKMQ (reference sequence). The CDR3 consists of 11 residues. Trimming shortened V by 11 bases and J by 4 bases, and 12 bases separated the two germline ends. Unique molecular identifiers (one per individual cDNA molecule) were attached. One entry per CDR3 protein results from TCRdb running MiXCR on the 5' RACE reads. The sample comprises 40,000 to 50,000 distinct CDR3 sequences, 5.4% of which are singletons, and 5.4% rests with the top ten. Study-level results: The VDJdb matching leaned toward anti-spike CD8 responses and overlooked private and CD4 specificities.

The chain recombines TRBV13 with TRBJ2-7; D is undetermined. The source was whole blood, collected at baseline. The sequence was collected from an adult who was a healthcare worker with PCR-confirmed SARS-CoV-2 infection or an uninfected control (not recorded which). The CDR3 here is CAGGSLYEQYF. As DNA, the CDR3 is TGTGCCGGCGGCTCCCTATACGAGCAGTACTTC.